A selection of T cell receptor beta chains follows, all from one sample in a study of blood T cell repertoires in COVID-19. The repertoire was sequenced with immunoSEQ multiplex PCR; TCRdb's copy has only in-frame clones and lacks some. The repertoire holds about 140,000 clones, less than 90% seen once, with 8.5% to 9% in the top ten. The specimen was peripheral blood. The source of these receptors is a man under 40 with COVID-19, enrolled during active disease. Each CDR3 is given with its conserved first and last residue. Fields, in order: V gene, J gene, D gene, clone size, CDR3 protein, CDR3 DNA. D genes are given only for firm matches. The size of a clone is reported for some rows only, either as once, few or many, or as a class for expanded clones.

TRBV14	TRBJ2-7	-	-	CASSQLQGSPYEQYF	TGTGCCAGCAGCCAGTTACAGGGTTCTCCGTACGAGCAGTACTTC
TRBV6-1	TRBJ1-4	-	few	CASSEGLGRDEKLFF	TGTGCCAGCAGTGAAGGATTAGGGAGGGATGAAAAACTGTTTTTT
TRBV29-1	TRBJ2-7	TRBD2	once	CSVEGWGGTSGKPTYEQYF	TGCAGCGTTGAAGGGTGGGGTGGGACTAGCGGGAAACCCACCTACGAGCAGTACTTC
TRBV7-9	TRBJ2-3	TRBD2	-	CASSLGGGRTSGSYF	TGTGCCAGCAGCTTAGGAGGGGGCCGGACTAGCGGGAGTTACTTT
TRBV4-2	TRBJ2-1	TRBD1	-	CASSQPDRGYNEQFF	TGTGCCAGCAGCCAACCGGACAGGGGTTACAATGAGCAGTTCTTC
TRBV30	TRBJ2-1	TRBD1	few	CAWDTTGGSYNEQFF	TGTGCCTGGGATACCACAGGGGGGTCCTACAATGAGCAGTTCTTC
TRBV12-3/TRBV12-4	TRBJ1-3	-	-	CASRQDSHDTIYF	TGTGCCAGCAGACAAGACAGCCATGACACCATATATTTT
TRBV28	TRBJ2-1	-	-	CASSLGGPRVEQFF	TGTGCCAGCAGTTTAGGAGGGCCGCGGGTCGAGCAGTTCTTC
TRBV28	TRBJ1-5	-	-	CASGLGGGNQPQHF	TGTGCCAGCGGACTAGGAGGGGGCAATCAGCCCCAGCATTTT
TRBV5-4	TRBJ2-1	TRBD2	-	CASSNIHSSGSDYNEQFF	TGTGCCAGCAGTAACATTCACTCTAGCGGGAGTGATTACAATGAGCAGTTCTTC
TRBV5-4	TRBJ2-2	TRBD1	-	CASSSSGGANTGELFF	TGTGCCAGCAGCTCATCAGGGGGCGCGAACACCGGGGAGCTGTTTTTT
TRBV6-6	TRBJ2-3	-	-	CASSTTNTDTQYF	TGTGCCAGCAGTACTACCAACACAGATACGCAGTATTTT
TRBV7-2	TRBJ1-5	-	-	CASSLRHSNQPQHF	TGTGCCAGCAGCCTACGACACAGCAATCAGCCCCAGCATTTT
TRBV7-3	TRBJ2-2	TRBD2	-	CASSMASGSPGELFF	TGTGCCAGCAGCATGGCTAGCGGGAGTCCCGGGGAGCTGTTTTTT
TRBV5-1	TRBJ1-2	TRBD1	-	CASSWDRRYGYTF	TGCGCCAGCAGTTGGGACAGGCGCTATGGCTACACCTTC
TRBV4-1	TRBJ1-6	-	-	CASSQVMGAAGSPLHF	TGCGCCAGCAGCCAAGTTATGGGGGCGGCTGGTTCACCCCTCCACTTT
TRBV19	TRBJ2-3	TRBD1	-	CASSPTGDTDTQYF	TGTGCCAGTAGTCCGACAGGGGACACAGATACGCAGTATTTT
TRBV7-9	TRBJ2-5	TRBD2	-	CASSLAGAGVETQYF	TGTGCCAGCAGCCTAGCGGGAGCGGGTGTGGAGACCCAGTACTTC
TRBV9	TRBJ1-3	-	-	CASSPQVGSGNTIYF	TGTGCCAGCAGCCCACAGGTTGGCTCTGGAAACACCATATATTTT
TRBV2	TRBJ1-6	TRBD1	-	CASYRGRSPLHF	TGTGCCAGTTACAGGGGTAGGTCACCCCTCCACTTT
TRBV5-1	TRBJ2-7	-	-	CASSLSGQSSEQYF	TGCGCCAGCAGCTTGAGTGGACAGTCATCCGAGCAGTACTTC
TRBV28	TRBJ2-7	-	once	CASSLTVYEQYF	TGTGCCAGCAGTTTGACAGTTTACGAGCAGTACTTC
TRBV20-1	TRBJ2-7	-	-	CSAARAGEQYF	TGCAGCGCCGCCAGGGCTGGGGAGCAGTACTTC
TRBV6-5	TRBJ1-1	TRBD1	-	CASSSYRGLQETEAFF	TGTGCCAGCAGTTCGTACAGGGGGCTTCAAGAGACTGAAGCTTTCTTT
TRBV2	TRBJ2-5	TRBD1	once	CASRGQGTETQYF	TGTGCCAGCAGGGGACAGGGGACAGAGACCCAGTACTTC
TRBV5-4	TRBJ2-5	-	-	CASSSRRAEARGTQYF	TGTGCCAGCAGCTCCCGGCGGGCGGAAGCAAGAGGGACCCAGTACTTC
TRBV2	TRBJ2-2	-	once	CAGALDGELFF	TGTGCCGGTGCCCTAGACGGGGAGCTGTTTTTT
TRBV6-1	TRBJ1-2	-	-	CASSEDNSFYGYTF	TGTGCCAGCAGTGAAGATAACAGCTTCTATGGCTACACCTTC
TRBV2	TRBJ1-3	TRBD1	-	CASSAQGAGGNTIYF	TGTGCCAGCAGCGCACAGGGGGCTGGAGGAAACACCATATATTTT
TRBV20-1	TRBJ1-1	TRBD1	-	CSASQTGRIAEAFF	TGCAGTGCTAGTCAGACAGGGAGGATAGCTGAAGCTTTCTTT
TRBV24-1	TRBJ2-7	TRBD2	-	CATSSHSGSVYEQYF	TGTGCCACCAGTTCACATAGCGGGAGTGTCTACGAGCAGTACTTC
TRBV28	TRBJ1-1	-	once	CAHSPLLNTEAFF	TGTGCCCACTCTCCTCTGCTGAACACTGAAGCTTTCTTT
TRBV19	TRBJ2-5	-	-	CASSIGWTSQETQYF	TGTGCCAGTAGTATAGGCTGGACAAGTCAAGAGACCCAGTACTTC
TRBV2	TRBJ1-5	TRBD1	-	CATSGQPNQPQHF	TGTGCCACCTCGGGACAGCCTAATCAGCCCCAGCATTTT
TRBV2	TRBJ2-2	TRBD2	-	CASSVGGDNTGELFF	TGTGCCAGCAGTGTGGGAGGGGATAACACCGGGGAGCTGTTTTTT
TRBV5-4	TRBJ1-2	-	-	CASSLDPRGYGYTF	TGTGCCAGCAGCTTAGACCCGAGAGGCTATGGCTACACCTTC
TRBV5-5	TRBJ1-1	-	few	CASSLDTDTEAFF	TGTGCCAGCAGCTTGGACACAGACACTGAAGCTTTCTTT
TRBV10-3	TRBJ2-3	-	-	CAISGTSTDTQYF	TGTGCCATCAGCGGGACTAGCACAGATACGCAGTATTTT
TRBV3-1/TRBV3-2	TRBJ2-3	-	-	CASSQSSTDTQYF	TGTGCCAGCAGCCAATCGTCCACAGATACGCAGTATTTT
TRBV2	TRBJ2-7	-	-	CASSDGGAYEQYF	TGTGCCAGCAGTGACGGAGGGGCCTACGAGCAGTACTTC
TRBV28	TRBJ1-5	TRBD1	few	CASSIHGQGASQPQHF	TGTGCCAGCAGCATCCACGGACAGGGGGCTAGTCAGCCCCAGCATTTT
TRBV6-5	TRBJ1-1	TRBD1	-	CASSRGDRGRAFF	TGTGCCAGCAGTCGGGGGGACAGGGGGAGAGCTTTCTTT
TRBV14	TRBJ2-1	-	-	CASSQRFTAGPYNEQFF	TGTGCCAGCAGCCAACGTTTTACAGCGGGCCCCTACAATGAGCAGTTCTTC
TRBV4-2	TRBJ1-2	-	-	CASSQDTHYGYTF	TGTGCCAGCAGCCAAGACACACACTATGGCTACACCTTC
TRBV3-1/TRBV3-2	TRBJ1-1	TRBD1	-	CASSQVTGGPDTEAFF	TGTGCCAGCAGCCAAGTAACAGGGGGTCCAGACACTGAAGCTTTCTTT
TRBV6-5	TRBJ2-7	-	once	CASSYGQAAYEQYF	TGTGCCAGCAGTTACGGGCAGGCCGCCTACGAGCAGTACTTC
TRBV7-9	TRBJ2-3	TRBD2	-	CASSLARLAGPKSTDTQYF	TGTGCCAGCAGCTTAGCGCGACTAGCGGGACCCAAAAGCACAGATACGCAGTATTTT
TRBV6-5	TRBJ1-4	-	once	CASSHISTNEKLFF	TGTGCCAGCAGCCACATCTCAACTAATGAAAAACTGTTTTTT
TRBV18	TRBJ1-2	TRBD1	-	CASSPLPVRDSLHLGGYTF	TGTGCCAGCTCACCACTTCCTGTTCGGGACAGCCTGCATCTCGGTGGCTACACCTTC
TRBV27	TRBJ2-1	-	few	CASSSGQVNEQFF	TGTGCCAGCAGTTCTGGGCAGGTAAATGAGCAGTTCTTC
TRBV11-1	TRBJ2-1	TRBD1	-	CASSDRQGAWNEQFF	TGTGCCAGCAGCGACCGACAGGGCGCATGGAATGAGCAGTTCTTC
TRBV28	TRBJ1-1	-	-	CASSLTVGQAEAFF	TGTGCCAGCAGTTTAACAGTTGGGCAAGCTGAAGCTTTCTTT
TRBV11-3	TRBJ1-3	-	-	CASPYAGCSSGNTIYF	TGTGCCAGCCCCTACGCTGGTTGCTCCTCTGGAAACACCATATATTTT
TRBV2	TRBJ1-4	-	once	CASRDRTIRPNEKLFF	TGTGCCAGCAGAGACAGGACCATCCGACCGAATGAAAAACTGTTTTTT
TRBV6-5	TRBJ2-7	-	-	CASRKGQGASYEQYF	TGTGCCAGCAGGAAGGGTCAGGGTGCTTCCTACGAGCAGTACTTC
TRBV2	TRBJ2-1	-	once	CASSPGRRGGYNEQFF	TGTGCCAGCAGTCCGGGGAGGCGGGGCGGCTACAATGAGCAGTTCTTC
TRBV7-7	TRBJ2-3	-	once	CASSAANTDTQYF	TGTGCTAGCAGCGCCGCTAATACCGATACGCAGTATTTT
TRBV3-1/TRBV3-2	TRBJ1-4	-	-	CASSSLLQATNEKLFF	TGTGCCAGCAGCTCCCTGTTGCAGGCAACTAATGAAAAACTGTTTTTT
TRBV30	TRBJ2-7	-	-	CAWGDRASSDF	TGTGCCTGGGGCGACAGAGCAAGTTCGGACTTC